The 9 T cell receptor beta chains given below trace back to one sample, sequenced in a study of shared clonotypes between healthy human individuals. Sequenced by immunoSEQ multiplex PCR; TCRdb stores in-frame clones only, minus some. The sample holds some 2,400,000 clones, approximately 94% seen once. Sequencing used naive CD4+ T cells sorted from blood. Subset noted: CD45RA+ positively selected. The receptors were gathered from a man younger than 35 in good health.

As to this clone: A much larger clone is a single base away; this may be a read error. The chain links TRBV4-1 to TRBJ2-3; D is uncertain. CDR3 size: 11 residues. The germline V gene encodes CDR1 MGHRA and CDR2 YSYEKL. V lost 5 bases and J 3 bases, leaving 3 bases between the germline ends. CDR3 coding DNA: TGCGCCAGCAGCTTTACAGATACGCAGTATTTT. The encoded protein is CASSFTDTQYF.

This clone was detected a few times. Other nucleotide sequences from this sample produce the same CDR3. This rearrangement joins TRBV6-1 to TRBJ1-5, with D hard to call. CDR1 MNHNS and CDR2 SASEGT come from the germline V gene. The CDR3 has 12 residues. Between the trimmed V and J ends, which lost 7 bases and 1 base, there was a span of 5 bases. The chain's CDR3 is CASTDSNQPQHF. The CDR3 nucleotides read TGTGCCAGCACCGACAGCAATCAGCCCCAGCATTTT.

This chain links TRBV9 with TRBJ1-3; D gene ambiguous. Germline V gene data show CDR1 as SGDLS and CDR2 as YYNGEE. With 3 bases removed from V and 4 bases from J, the gap between germline ends came to 14 bases. The CDR3 spans 15 residues. CDR3 DNA sequence: TGTGCCAGCAGCGGAACCGGACGGAAAGGAAACACCATATATTTT. This gives the protein CASSGTGRKGNTIYF. The full variable domain, rest sourced from reference TRBV9 and TRBJ1-3, is DSGVTQTPKHLITATGQRVTLRCSPRSGDLSVYWYQQSLDQGLQFLIQYYNGEERAKGNILERFSAQQFPDLHSELNLSSLELGDSALYFCASSGTGRKGNTIYFGEGSWLTVV.

The rearrangement uses TRBV14 and TRBJ2-7; 9 bases match TRBD1. V gave up 0 bases and J gave up 4 bases; unmatched junction bases: 10. The CDR3 consists of 17 residues. Germline CDR1 reads SGHDN; CDR2 reads FVKESK. The CDR3 spells CASSQDARRDRGYEQYF. The CDR3 DNA sequence: TGTGCCAGCAGCCAAGACGCGCGACGAGACAGGGGGTACGAGCAGTACTTC.

With regard to this clone: The same CDR3 can be traced to other DNA sequences in this sample. The rearrangement uses TRBV18 and TRBJ2-7, with TRBD1 matching 9 bases. In germline, CDR1 is KGHSH, CDR2 LQKENI. The CDR3 is 14 residues long. J lost 0 bases, V lost 3 bases, and 0 bases had no gene match. The CDR3: CASSPTGGSYEQYF. DNA of the CDR3: TGTGCCAGCTCACCGACAGGGGGCTCCTACGAGCAGTACTTC.

This sequence joins TRBV6-5 and TRBJ1-5, with D possibly matching TRBD1 (5 bases). Trimming took 6 bases from V and 0 from J, leaving 9 bases between them. From germline, CDR1 is MNHEY and CDR2 SVGAGI. This CDR3 is 14 amino acids long. The CDR3 loop is CASSSRDSNQPQHF. Written as DNA, the CDR3 is TGTGCCAGCAGCAGCAGGGATAGCAATCAGCCCCAGCATTTT.

The chain carries TRBV7-2 and TRBJ1-2; 7 bases map to TRBD1. The CDR3 has 15 residues. Germline CDR1 and CDR2: SGHTA and FQGNSA. V lost 2 bases, J lost 2 bases, and 5 bases stayed unmatched. CDR3 sequence: CASSLNQGQNYGYTF. As DNA, the CDR3 is TGTGCCAGCAGCTTAAACCAGGGACAGAACTATGGCTACACCTTC. Variable domain in full (rest from reference TRBV7-2 and TRBJ1-2): GAGVSQSPSNKVTEKGKDVELRCDPISGHTALYWYRQSLGQGLEFLIYFQGNSAPDKSGLPSDRFSAERTGGSVSTLTIQRTQQEDSAVYLCASSLNQGQNYGYTFGSGTRLTVV.

The CDR3 spells CASTSGNTEAFF. As DNA, the CDR3 is TGTGCCAGCACTTCAGGGAACACTGAAGCTTTCTTT. This chain links TRBV2 with TRBJ1-1; D not resolved. V gave up 7 bases and J gave up 1 base, with 7 bases separating them. CDR3 length: 12 amino acids. Germline V gives CDR1 SNHLY, CDR2 FYNNEI.

This chain joins TRBV28 and TRBJ1-5; 10 bases agree with TRBD1. CDR1 is MDHEN and CDR2 is SYDVKM in the germline V gene. Unmatched junction bases numbered 9, after V lost 6 bases and J lost 1 base. There are 17 residues in the CDR3. CDR3 residues: CASRPLGQGISNQPQHF. The CDR3 DNA reads TGTGCCAGCAGGCCCTTGGGACAGGGGATAAGCAATCAGCCCCAGCATTTT.